Listed below are T cell receptor beta chains from one sample, sequenced in a study of T cells in Graves' hyperthyroidism and ophthalmopathy. Using its own MiXCR run on the multiplex PCR reads, TCRdb lists one record per CDR3 protein. The table includes some 570,000 distinct CDR3 sequences, approximately 15% detected once. What was sequenced was blood. The receptors derive from a woman aged 18-29 years with Graves' ophthalmopathy. Both conserved end residues are part of each CDR3. Fields, in order: V gene, J gene, clone size, CDR3 length, D gene, CDR3 DNA, CDR3 protein. A D gene is named only where the DNA matches it firmly. The size field is filled for only some rows; it gives once, few, many or a size class.

v_call: TRBV12-3/TRBV12-4; j_call: TRBJ1-1; clone_size: many; cdr3_length: 16; d_call: .; cdr3_nt: TGTGCCAGCAGTTTAGGGTTCAGGGGTGATTACACTGAAGCTTTCTTT; cdr3_aa: CASSLGFRGDYTEAFF
v_call: TRBV10-3; j_call: TRBJ2-1; clone_size: .; cdr3_length: 15; d_call: TRBD2; cdr3_nt: TGTGCCATCAGTGAGTCCCCCGGGACTAGCGGAGAGCAGTTCTTC; cdr3_aa: CAISESPGTSGEQFF
v_call: TRBV30; j_call: TRBJ2-6; clone_size: few; cdr3_length: 15; d_call: .; cdr3_nt: TGTGCCTGGAAGGGGACCAACTCTGGGGCCAACGTCCTGACTTTC; cdr3_aa: CAWKGTNSGANVLTF
v_call: TRBV7-6; j_call: TRBJ2-3; clone_size: many; cdr3_length: 17; d_call: TRBD2; cdr3_nt: TGTGCCAGCAGCCGTCAGACTAGCGGGAGTCTCACAGATACGCAGTATTTT; cdr3_aa: CASSRQTSGSLTDTQYF
v_call: TRBV30; j_call: TRBJ2-2; clone_size: many; cdr3_length: 14; d_call: .; cdr3_nt: TGTGCCTGGAGTGGTGGGTCGGGCACCGGGGAGCTGTTTTTT; cdr3_aa: CAWSGGSGTGELFF
v_call: TRBV3-1; j_call: TRBJ2-7; clone_size: .; cdr3_length: 16; d_call: .; cdr3_nt: TGTGCCAGCAGCCAAGATCTCGACTTCCGCTCCTACGAGCAGTACTTC; cdr3_aa: CASSQDLDFRSYEQYF
v_call: TRBV12-3/TRBV12-4; j_call: TRBJ1-1; clone_size: many; cdr3_length: 12; d_call: .; cdr3_nt: TGTGCCAGCAGTTGGGTATATACTGAAGCTTTCTTT; cdr3_aa: CASSWVYTEAFF
v_call: TRBV5-8; j_call: TRBJ2-2; clone_size: few; cdr3_length: 17; d_call: TRBD2; cdr3_nt: TGTGCCAGCAGCTTGGAGGTAGCGGGGAAGAACACCGGGGAGCTGTTTTTT; cdr3_aa: CASSLEVAGKNTGELFF
v_call: TRBV11-3; j_call: TRBJ2-5; clone_size: many; cdr3_length: 15; d_call: .; cdr3_nt: TGTGCCAGCAGCTCCCTTGAGGCCAGACAAGAGACCCAGTACTTC; cdr3_aa: CASSSLEARQETQYF
v_call: TRBV5-4; j_call: TRBJ2-7; clone_size: few; cdr3_length: 20; d_call: .; cdr3_nt: TGTGCCAGCAGCTTGGCCGCGGGGTCTATTCCAAGAAGGAGCTCCTACGAGCAGTACTTC; cdr3_aa: CASSLAAGSIPRRSSYEQYF
v_call: TRBV13; j_call: TRBJ2-1; clone_size: many; cdr3_length: 13; d_call: .; cdr3_nt: TGTGCCAGCAGCCGTCGACTAGTCGATGAGCAGTTCTTC; cdr3_aa: CASSRRLVDEQFF
v_call: TRBV11-2; j_call: TRBJ2-6; clone_size: many; cdr3_length: 15; d_call: .; cdr3_nt: TGTGCCAGCAGCCCGCTTGATCGGGGAACCAACGTCCTGACTTTC; cdr3_aa: CASSPLDRGTNVLTF
v_call: TRBV13; j_call: TRBJ2-6; clone_size: .; cdr3_length: 17; d_call: .; cdr3_nt: TGTGCCAGCAGAGGTGAGCGGGCGAACTCTGGGGCCAACGTCCTGACTTTC; cdr3_aa: CASRGERANSGANVLTF
v_call: TRBV18; j_call: TRBJ1-5; clone_size: once; cdr3_length: 15; d_call: .; cdr3_nt: TGTGCCAGCTCAAAACAGGGCTACGAACATCAGCCCCAGCATTTT; cdr3_aa: CASSKQGYEHQPQHF
v_call: TRBV18; j_call: TRBJ2-5; clone_size: .; cdr3_length: 15; d_call: .; cdr3_nt: TGTGCCAGCTCACCCCCGGGGCTAGCCCAAGAGACCCAGTACTTC; cdr3_aa: CASSPPGLAQETQYF
v_call: TRBV7-7; j_call: TRBJ2-5; clone_size: few; cdr3_length: 15; d_call: .; cdr3_nt: TGTGCTAGCAGCTTAGGGGGACCAAAACAAGAGACCCAGTACTTC; cdr3_aa: CASSLGGPKQETQYF
v_call: TRBV25-1; j_call: TRBJ1-1; clone_size: few; cdr3_length: 11; d_call: .; cdr3_nt: TGTGCCAGCAGTACAGGTCCGTTAGCTTTCTTT; cdr3_aa: CASSTGPLAFF
v_call: TRBV6-1; j_call: TRBJ1-1; clone_size: many; cdr3_length: 13; d_call: .; cdr3_nt: TGTGCCAGCAGTTACCTGGGGCCCCGTGAAGCTTTCTTT; cdr3_aa: CASSYLGPREAFF
v_call: TRBV9; j_call: TRBJ2-3; clone_size: .; cdr3_length: 14; d_call: .; cdr3_nt: TGTGCCAGCAGCGGGAGGGTCGAGACAGATACGCAGTATTTT; cdr3_aa: CASSGRVETDTQYF
v_call: TRBV2; j_call: TRBJ2-7; clone_size: many; cdr3_length: 12; d_call: .; cdr3_nt: TGTGCCAGCAGTCATGGGGGCTACGAGCAGTACTTC; cdr3_aa: CASSHGGYEQYF
v_call: TRBV28; j_call: TRBJ2-3; clone_size: many; cdr3_length: 12; d_call: .; cdr3_nt: TGTGCCAGCAGTTCGAATCATCATACGCAGTATTTT; cdr3_aa: CASSSNHHTQYF
v_call: TRBV6-1; j_call: TRBJ2-7; clone_size: few; cdr3_length: 14; d_call: .; cdr3_nt: TGTGCCAGCAGTCCCCGGGCCAACCTGTACGAGCAGTACTTC; cdr3_aa: CASSPRANLYEQYF
v_call: TRBV12-3/TRBV12-4; j_call: TRBJ2-2; clone_size: few; cdr3_length: 15; d_call: TRBD1; cdr3_nt: TGTGCCAGCAGTCTCACAGGGGGGTGGGCCGGGGAGCTGTTTTTT; cdr3_aa: CASSLTGGWAGELFF
v_call: TRBV19; j_call: TRBJ1-6; clone_size: .; cdr3_length: 16; d_call: TRBD1; cdr3_nt: TGTGCCAGTAGTATAGAGGACAGGGCGGTCAATTCACCCCTCCACTTT; cdr3_aa: CASSIEDRAVNSPLHF
v_call: TRBV2; j_call: TRBJ2-1; clone_size: many; cdr3_length: 16; d_call: .; cdr3_nt: TGTGCCAGCAAATCTGGACGTGGCCTAAATTACAATGAGCAGTTCTTC; cdr3_aa: CASKSGRGLNYNEQFF
v_call: TRBV20-1; j_call: TRBJ1-4; clone_size: many; cdr3_length: 15; d_call: .; cdr3_nt: TGCAGTGCTAGCGAAGCGAGCGCAACTAATGAAAAACTGTTTTTT; cdr3_aa: CSASEASATNEKLFF
v_call: TRBV2; j_call: TRBJ2-7; clone_size: many; cdr3_length: 13; d_call: .; cdr3_nt: TGTGCCAGCCGGACCCCCTCCTCATACGAGCAGTACTTC; cdr3_aa: CASRTPSSYEQYF
v_call: TRBV11-2; j_call: TRBJ2-7; clone_size: many; cdr3_length: 15; d_call: TRBD1; cdr3_nt: TGTGCCAGCAGAACCTTAGGTTCAGGGGGCGTTTTGCAGTACTTC; cdr3_aa: CASRTLGSGGVLQYF
v_call: TRBV30; j_call: TRBJ2-7; clone_size: many; cdr3_length: 14; d_call: TRBD2; cdr3_nt: TGTGCCTGGAGTCGGGGACTAGAGTCCTACGAGCAGTACTTC; cdr3_aa: CAWSRGLESYEQYF
v_call: TRBV12-3/TRBV12-4; j_call: TRBJ2-1; clone_size: .; cdr3_length: 16; d_call: .; cdr3_nt: TGTGCCAGCAGCGCGACAGGATGGCGGTACTACAATGAGCAGTTCTTC; cdr3_aa: CASSATGWRYYNEQFF
v_call: TRBV28; j_call: TRBJ1-2; clone_size: many; cdr3_length: 13; d_call: .; cdr3_nt: TGTGCCAGCAGATCCCCGGGGGTACGAGGCTACACCTTC; cdr3_aa: CASRSPGVRGYTF
v_call: TRBV28; j_call: TRBJ2-6; clone_size: many; cdr3_length: 19; d_call: TRBD1; cdr3_nt: TGTGCCAGCAGACCTGGACAGGGACAGGCCTACTCTGGGGCCAACGTCCTGACTTTC; cdr3_aa: CASRPGQGQAYSGANVLTF
v_call: TRBV10-3; j_call: TRBJ2-7; clone_size: many; cdr3_length: 15; d_call: .; cdr3_nt: TGTGCCAGCGGCATGCCGGGACTCTTGTCCTACGAGCAGTACTTC; cdr3_aa: CASGMPGLLSYEQYF
v_call: TRBV5-4; j_call: TRBJ2-1; clone_size: .; cdr3_length: 16; d_call: .; cdr3_nt: TGTGCCAGCAGCTTGGAGGGGTCCGTACCATACAATGAGCAGTTCTTC; cdr3_aa: CASSLEGSVPYNEQFF
v_call: TRBV5-1; j_call: TRBJ2-3; clone_size: few; cdr3_length: 16; d_call: .; cdr3_nt: TGCGCCAGCAGCTTGGCCCTCGAGCAGAGCACAGATACGCAGTATTTT; cdr3_aa: CASSLALEQSTDTQYF
v_call: TRBV9; j_call: TRBJ2-1; clone_size: .; cdr3_length: 17; d_call: .; cdr3_nt: TGTGCCAGCAGCGTAGCTACGAGAGAACAGCTATACAATGAGCAGTTCTTC; cdr3_aa: CASSVATREQLYNEQFF
v_call: TRBV10-3; j_call: TRBJ2-3; clone_size: .; cdr3_length: 16; d_call: TRBD2; cdr3_nt: TGTGCCATCAGTGAGGTTCTAGCGGGAGGCACAGATACGCAGTATTTT; cdr3_aa: CAISEVLAGGTDTQYF
v_call: TRBV12-3/TRBV12-4; j_call: TRBJ2-7; clone_size: many; cdr3_length: 13; d_call: .; cdr3_nt: TGTGCCAGCAGCTTACCGCCCTCCTACGAGCAGTACTTC; cdr3_aa: CASSLPPSYEQYF
v_call: TRBV3-1; j_call: TRBJ2-7; clone_size: .; cdr3_length: 17; d_call: .; cdr3_nt: TGTGCCAGCAGCCAAGATTCCCAACTAACAGGGAACTACGAGCAGTACTTC; cdr3_aa: CASSQDSQLTGNYEQYF
v_call: TRBV19; j_call: TRBJ2-7; clone_size: .; cdr3_length: 11; d_call: .; cdr3_nt: TGTGCCAGTAGTGCCGCTGACGAGCAGTACTTC; cdr3_aa: CASSAADEQYF
v_call: TRBV10-3; j_call: TRBJ2-1; clone_size: .; cdr3_length: 16; d_call: .; cdr3_nt: TGTGCCATCTCTGACCGGGACTCGACCGTCTACAATGAGCAGTTCTTC; cdr3_aa: CAISDRDSTVYNEQFF
v_call: TRBV30; j_call: TRBJ1-4; clone_size: .; cdr3_length: 15; d_call: TRBD1; cdr3_nt: TGTGCCTGGAGTAAAAGCGGGACAGGGAATGAAAAACTGTTTTTT; cdr3_aa: CAWSKSGTGNEKLFF
v_call: TRBV6-1; j_call: TRBJ1-2; clone_size: many; cdr3_length: 12; d_call: .; cdr3_nt: TGTGCCAGCACTACAGTAAACTATGGCTACACCTTC; cdr3_aa: CASTTVNYGYTF
v_call: TRBV19; j_call: TRBJ2-1; clone_size: many; cdr3_length: 15; d_call: TRBD2; cdr3_nt: TGTGCCACCGCGGGACTAGCGGGAGGGAGGAATGAGCAGTTCTTC; cdr3_aa: CATAGLAGGRNEQFF
v_call: TRBV27; j_call: TRBJ1-1; clone_size: many; cdr3_length: 15; d_call: TRBD1; cdr3_nt: TGTGCCAGCAGTCCTCCCGGGACAGGGCGGGTAAGGGCTTTCTTT; cdr3_aa: CASSPPGTGRVRAFF
v_call: TRBV11-2; j_call: TRBJ2-3; clone_size: many; cdr3_length: 15; d_call: .; cdr3_nt: TGTGCCAGCAGCTTTGGGGGGTTAGATACAGATACGCAGTATTTT; cdr3_aa: CASSFGGLDTDTQYF